The 25 T cell receptor beta chains in this list originate from one sample, sequenced in a study of T cells in Graves' hyperthyroidism and ophthalmopathy. Amplification yielded TCR beta CDR3 regions, with RNA transcripts as the source. First-round RT-PCR with HTBI primers amplified the TCR CDR3 region. Each CDR3 protein gets one entry after TCRdb re-called the multiplex PCR reads with MiXCR. The sample yields about 560,000 distinct CDR3 sequences, approximately 15% seen once. Input material: blood. These receptors came from a woman between 25 and 40 years old with Graves' hyperthyroidism.

This clonotype was detected ten times or more. This sequence joins TRBV3-1 and TRBJ2-7; 7 nucleotides agree with TRBD2. Germline assignment: CDR1 LGHDT and CDR2 YNNKEL (reference sequence). The CDR3 totals 15 residues. Losses at the gene ends were 0 bases for V and 7 bases for J; bases not matched to a gene: 9. DNA of the CDR3: TGTGCCAGCAGCCAAGAGGGAGGGCTTGGAGGAGAGCAGTACTTC. Encoded protein: CASSQEGGLGGEQYF.

A few counts support this clonotype. The chain combines TRBV19 with TRBJ1-5; D perhaps matches TRBD1 (6 bases). Germline loops: CDR1 LNHDA, CDR2 SQIVND (reference sequence). The CDR3 is 14 amino acids. The germline V and J ends were trimmed by 3 bases and 6 bases, with 12 bases remaining between them. DNA of the CDR3: TGTGCCAGTAGTATGGCAAGGGGGGCTCAGCCCCAGCATTTT. This gives the protein CASSMARGAQPQHF.

This clonotype was counted ten times or more. The chain joins TRBV11-2 to TRBJ2-1; 11 nucleotides agree with TRBD2. Trimming at V came to 5 bases and at J to 8 bases, leaving 11 bases not matched to a gene. The germline CDR1 and CDR2 sequences are SGHAT and FQNNGV. The CDR3 has 16 amino acids. Here the CDR3 reads CASSGTGTSGRDEQFF. CDR3 nucleotides: TGTGCCAGCAGCGGGACCGGGACTAGCGGTCGCGATGAGCAGTTCTTC.

This clonotype was found a few times. The chain carries TRBV25-1 and TRBJ1-6; 7 bases map to TRBD1. CDR1 is MGHDK and CDR2 is SYGVNS in the germline V gene. After removal of 6 bases from V and 1 base from J, the junction contained 3 bases not matched to a gene. CDR3 size: 15 residues. DNA for the CDR3: TGTGCCAGCAGCGCGACAGGGTCCTATAATTCACCCCTCCACTTT. Protein product: CASSATGSYNSPLHF.

The rearrangement joins TRBV18 to TRBJ2-1; 9 nucleotides line up with TRBD1. Germline trimming cut 3 bases from V and 2 bases from J; bases unmatched to any gene: 5. This CDR3 spans 16 amino acids. The germline gives CDR1 KGHSH, CDR2 LQKENI. The CDR3 here is CASSPQGQGAYNEQFF. The CDR3 coding sequence is TGTGCCAGCTCACCCCAGGGACAGGGCGCCTACAATGAGCAGTTCTTC.

The chain has TRBV7-3 and TRBJ2-3; D is ambiguous. The CDR3 runs to 16 residues. Deletions cut 5 bases from V and 1 base from J, with 16 bases between. Germline V gives CDR1 SGHTA, CDR2 FQGTGA. The CDR3 sequence is CASSPGSASGTDTQYF. The CDR3 region has the DNA TGTGCCAGCAGCCCCGGGTCGGCTTCCGGCACAGATACGCAGTATTTT.

This clonotype was counted only a few times. In nucleotides, the CDR3 is TGTGCCAGCAGCCGGGGACAGGGTAGTGGAAACACCATATATTTT. Encoded protein: CASSRGQGSGNTIYF. The V gene is TRBV3-1, the J gene TRBJ1-3; 9 nucleotides agree with TRBD1. Trimming cost V 4 bases and J 3 bases; bases outside gene matches: 4. The CDR3 totals 15 residues. Germline V gene data show CDR1 as LGHDT and CDR2 as YNNKEL (reference sequence). The entire variable domain, with the rest obtained from reference TRBV3-1 and TRBJ1-3, is as follows: DTAVSQTPKYLVTQMGNDKSIKCEQNLGHDTMYWYKQDSKKFLKIMFSYNNKELIINETVPNRFSPKSPDKAHLNLHINSLELGDSAVYFCASSRGQGSGNTIYFGEGSWLTVV.

This clonotype was detected only a few times. The chain has TRBV5-1 and TRBJ2-7; TRBD2 matches 10 bases. V shed 2 bases, J shed 7 bases, and the junction held 9 bases outside the gene matches. The CDR3 covers 15 residues. The germline gives CDR1 SGHRS, CDR2 YFSETQ. CDR3 region: CASSLPGLASHEQYF. CDR3 bases: TGCGCCAGCAGCTTACCGGGACTAGCGTCCCATGAGCAGTACTTC.

This clonotype has only a few counts. The chain recombines TRBV3-1 with TRBJ2-7, with 7 bases lining up with TRBD2. The CDR3 covers 13 residues. After removal of 10 bases from V and 5 bases from J, the junction contained 11 bases not matched to a gene. CDR1 is LGHDT and CDR2 is YNNKEL in the germline V gene (reference sequence). The CDR3 coding sequence is TGTGCCACCGCGGGGGAGACTCCCCACGAGCAGTACTTC. It codes for CATAGETPHEQYF.

This clonotype was detected only once. V and J are TRBV19 and TRBJ2-1; a possible D gene is TRBD1 (6 bases). Germline V lookup: CDR1 LNHDA, CDR2 SQIVND (reference sequence). The CDR3 is 18 residues long. V was pared by 5 bases and J by 0 bases, with 20 bases between. The CDR3 loop is CASSGTGFDFSSYNEQFF. The CDR3 DNA reads TGTGCCAGTAGTGGAACAGGGTTCGACTTTAGCTCCTACAATGAGCAGTTCTTC. The variable domain in full, completed from reference TRBV19 and TRBJ2-1, reads DGGITQSPKYLFRKEGQNVTLSCEQNLNHDAMYWYRQDPGQGLRLIYYSQIVNDFQKGDIAEGYSVSREKKESFPLTVTSAQKNPTAFYLCASSGTGFDFSSYNEQFFGPGTRLTVL.

The chain combines TRBV7-2 with TRBJ1-6; D is uncertain. Germline CDR1 SGHTA, CDR2 FQGNSA. The CDR3 sequence is 15 residues long. Trimming left V 4 bases short and J 0 bases short, with 7 bases between. In DNA form, the CDR3 reads TGTGCCAGCAGCTCCCGTGGCTCCTATAATTCACCCCTCCACTTT. Translating it yields CASSSRGSYNSPLHF.

In this sample, this clonotype turned up a few times. This chain uses TRBV9 with TRBJ2-7, with D hard to call. The length of the CDR3 is 16 residues. From germline, CDR1 is SGDLS and CDR2 YYNGEE. The V and J ends lost 0 bases and 0 bases respectively, with 13 bases between them. The CDR3 DNA is TGTGCCAGCAGCGTAGGAAGTACCTTGACCTCCTACGAGCAGTACTTC. Translated, it gives CASSVGSTLTSYEQYF.

This clonotype was counted many times. This chain uses TRBV5-1 with TRBJ1-1; 7 positions match TRBD1. The V and J ends lost 4 bases and 4 bases, in that order; junction bases with no gene match: 7. The CDR3 runs to 14 residues. CDR1 is SGHRS, CDR2 YFSETQ, per germline. CDR3: CASSLQTGSTEAFF. CDR3 nucleotide sequence: TGCGCCAGCAGCCTACAGACAGGGAGCACTGAAGCTTTCTTT.

This clonotype was seen many times. J is TRBJ1-5 and V is TRBV10-3, with unresolved D. The V gene lost 2 bases and the J gene lost 0 bases, with 5 bases spanning the gap. Looked up from germline, CDR1 is ENHRY and CDR2 is SYGVKD. This CDR3 is built from 14 residues. The CDR3 protein is CAISEDGSNQPQHF. The DNA for the CDR3 is TGTGCCATCAGTGAGGATGGTAGCAATCAGCCCCAGCATTTT.

This clonotype was picked up many times. This sequence joins TRBV20-1 and TRBJ2-5; D is possibly TRBD1 (8 bases). Germline V lookup: CDR1 DFQATT, CDR2 SNEGSKA (reference sequence). This CDR3 has 13 residues. Trimming removed 0 bases from V and 7 bases from J, with 12 bases in between. CDR3 sequence: CSAREDREGTQYF. As DNA, the CDR3 is TGCAGTGCTAGAGAGGACAGGGAGGGGACCCAGTACTTC.

The chain recombines TRBV29-1 with TRBJ2-1, with 11 bases identical to TRBD1. Germline assignment: CDR1 SQVTM and CDR2 ANQGSEA. The V and J ends lost 0 bases and 6 bases, in that order; junction bases with no gene match: 10. CDR3 length equals 17 residues. The CDR3 DNA is TGCAGCGTTGAAGATCTGGGTGGACAGGGGGCGGGCAATGAGCAGTTCTTC. Translated: CSVEDLGGQGAGNEQFF.

This clonotype was recorded a few times. V is TRBV12-3 or TRBV12-4 and J is TRBJ2-1; unclear D gene. There are 11 residues in the CDR3. The V gene lost 5 bases and the J gene lost 9 bases, with 8 bases spanning the gap. The DNA of the CDR3 is TGTGCCAGCAGTCCCTCCGGTGAGCAGTTCTTC. Protein sequence: CASSPSGEQFF.

This clonotype was found a few times. The V and J genes are TRBV20-1 and TRBJ2-5; a possible D gene is TRBD1 (6 bases). Trimming stripped 4 bases from V and 5 bases from J, with 11 bases between. Per the germline V gene, CDR1 is DFQATT and CDR2 is SNEGSKA (reference sequence). The CDR3 has 12 residues. Written as DNA, the CDR3 is TGCAGTGCTAAATACAGGGCTGAGACCCAGTACTTC. Its protein product is CSAKYRAETQYF.

The V and J genes are TRBV6-1 and TRBJ2-1; D is unclear. The V and J ends lost 7 bases and 9 bases respectively, with 16 bases between them. This CDR3 contains 13 residues. CDR1 and CDR2 from the germline V gene are MNHNS and SASEGT. This CDR3 reads CASNRLREAEQFF. The DNA of the CDR3 is TGTGCCAGCAACCGGTTAAGGGAAGCTGAGCAGTTCTTC.

This clonotype occurred a few times. The chain joins TRBV3-1 to TRBJ2-4; D gene unclear. The CDR3 has 15 residues. Germline-derived CDR1 and CDR2 are LGHDT and YNNKEL (reference sequence). V was clipped by 1 base and J by 0 bases, with 7 bases between them. DNA for the CDR3: TGTGCCAGCAGCCAAGGCGTCTTAGCCAAAAACATTCAGTACTTC. The encoded protein is CASSQGVLAKNIQYF.

The CDR3 bases are TGCGCCAGCAGCCAAGGCACCGAGCTGACTGCTGGCTCCTACGAGCAGTACTTC. As protein: CASSQGTELTAGSYEQYF. V usage is TRBV4-1 and J usage is TRBJ2-7; D uncertain. In germline, CDR1 is MGHRA, CDR2 YSYEKL. This CDR3 contains 18 residues. V lost 1 base, J lost 0 bases, and 19 bases lay in between.

Only a few counts were recorded for this clonotype. The chain couples TRBV4-1 to TRBJ2-7; the D is unclear. V lost 0 bases and J 9 bases, leaving 9 bases between the germline ends. This CDR3 has 12 residues. Germline V gene lookup returns CDR1 MGHRA and CDR2 YSYEKL. The CDR3 bases are TGCGCCAGCAGCCAAGATAGTTCTCTGCAGTACTTC. It specifies CASSQDSSLQYF.

In its sample, this clonotype was seen once. The genes are TRBV5-1 and TRBJ1-1; maybe TRBD1 (5 bases). V shed 4 bases and J shed 3 bases, with 16 bases lying between them. The CDR3 spans 15 residues. CDR1 and CDR2 from the germline V gene are SGHRS and YFSETQ. CDR3: CASSHGGGPDTEAFF. In DNA, the CDR3 is TGCGCCAGCAGCCATGGGGGAGGGCCCGACACTGAAGCTTTCTTT.

This clonotype came up a few times. This chain links TRBV29-1 with TRBJ2-2; 7 bases line up with TRBD2. With 4 bases clipped from V and 5 bases from J, the junction kept 10 bases outside the gene matches. The CDR3 covers 15 residues. Germline CDR1 is SQVTM and CDR2 is ANQGSEA. The CDR3 loop reads CSVVKPGLRTGELFF. DNA of the CDR3: TGCAGCGTTGTTAAACCGGGACTAAGGACCGGGGAGCTGTTTTTT.

This clonotype was observed a handful of times. The chain couples TRBV13 to TRBJ2-7; D may match TRBD1 or TRBD2 (5 bases each). CDR1 is PRHDT, CDR2 FYEKMQ, per germline (reference sequence). V was shortened by 7 bases and J by 7 bases, with 20 bases between the two germline ends. This CDR3 spans 14 amino acids. The CDR3 DNA reads as TGTGCCAGCACGCTGGGACCCGTAGAGGGGGAGCAGTACTTC. Residues: CASTLGPVEGEQYF.